Listed here are 29 T cell receptor beta chains from one sample, sequenced in a study of blood T cell repertoires in COVID-19. This table comes from immunoSEQ multiplex PCR, and its TCRdb copy is limited to in-frame clones, with some not included. This sample has about 180,000 clones; approximately 84% occur once, and the top ten carry approximately 5.6%. The sequenced sample consisted of PBMCs or T cells enriched from blood (not recorded which). These receptors came from a woman aged 35 to 49 with acute COVID-19.

This clone has at least ten counts. The junction and the germline gene differ at one end; a read error may be behind it. The gene calls are TRBV7-2 and TRBJ1-2, with TRBD1 matching over 8 bases. Germline V lookup: CDR1 SGHTA, CDR2 FQGNSA. This CDR3 has 14 amino acids. Written as DNA, the CDR3 is TGTGCCAGCACCTTAGGGACAGGCCTGGGTGGCTACACCTTC. This gives the protein CASTLGTGLGGYTF.

The rearrangement joins TRBV11-3 to TRBJ1-2, with D perhaps TRBD1 (6 bases). V lost 1 base to trimming and J lost 8 bases, with 14 bases between them. Germline loops: CDR1 SGHNT, CDR2 YENEEA. CDR3 length equals 14 residues. CDR3 amino acids: CASSLAGPGEGYTF. In DNA, the CDR3 is TGTGCCAGCAGCTTAGCGGGCCCAGGGGAGGGCTACACCTTC.

The J gene is TRBJ1-1, the V gene TRBV27; 7 bases are a match to TRBD1. The CDR3 has 15 amino acids. In germline, CDR1 is MNHEY, CDR2 SMNVEV (reference sequence). Trimming removed 3 bases from V and 4 bases from J; junction bases left unmatched: 8. CDR3 region: CASSFGGGSATEAFF. The CDR3, as DNA: TGTGCCAGCAGTTTTGGAGGGGGCTCGGCCACTGAAGCTTTCTTT.

The gene calls are TRBV6-5 and TRBJ1-1; no firm D call. The CDR3 loop spans 11 amino acids. Trimming shortened V by 6 bases and J by 1 base, and 3 bases separated the two germline ends. Germline V gene data show CDR1 as MNHEY and CDR2 as SVGAGI. In DNA, the CDR3 is TGTGCCAGCAGCGGGAACACTGAAGCTTTCTTT. This encodes CASSGNTEAFF.

This sequence joins TRBV21-1 and TRBJ2-5; TRBD2, the table's D call, lacks a check against the DNA. TRBV21-1 is assigned pseudogene status. This CDR3 spans 13 amino acids. The CDR3 spells CASSNREEETQYF. In nucleotides, the CDR3 is TGTGCCAGCAGCAACCGGGAGGAGGAGACCCAGTACTTC.

V and J are TRBV7-8 and TRBJ2-1; D is perhaps TRBD1 (6 bases). The V gene's germline CDR1 is SGHVS and CDR2 FQNEAQ. CDR3 length: 17 residues. With 1 base removed from V and 2 bases from J, the gap between germline ends came to 15 bases. CDR3 sequence: CASSLVLLAGAYNEQFF. The CDR3 bases are TGTGCCAGCAGCTTAGTTCTTTTGGCAGGGGCCTACAATGAGCAGTTCTTC.

The V and J genes are TRBV27 and TRBJ1-2, with D maybe TRBD1 (5 bases). The CDR3 extends over 15 amino acids. Trimming shortened V by 7 bases and J by 1 base, and 16 bases separated the two germline ends. Germline V gene data show CDR1 as MNHEY and CDR2 as SMNVEV (reference sequence). The CDR3 spells CASTSLAGFNYGYTF. CDR3 sequence (DNA): TGTGCCAGCACCTCTTTGGCAGGGTTTAACTATGGCTACACCTTC.

The V gene is TRBV28, the J gene TRBJ2-5; 9 bases are a match to TRBD1. Germline V gives CDR1 MDHEN, CDR2 SYDVKM. The CDR3 is 15 residues long. Trimming cost V 2 bases and J 4 bases; bases outside gene matches: 5. For the CDR3, the DNA is TGTGCCAGCAGTTTAGCGGGACAGGGTGGAGAGACCCAGTACTTC. It encodes CASSLAGQGGETQYF.

The chain uses TRBV3-1 (or the pseudogene TRBV3-2) and TRBJ1-6; maybe TRBD1 (6 bases). The CDR3 consists of 15 residues. Germline-derived CDR1 and CDR2 are LGHDT and YNNKEL (reference sequence). Trimming stripped 2 bases from V and 10 bases from J, with 15 bases between. CDR3 in amino acids: CASSQSTGFGSPLHF. The CDR3, as DNA: TGTGCCAGCAGCCAATCCACAGGGTTTGGGTCACCCCTCCACTTT.

The CDR3 loop reads CASGLVFEDTGELFF. Written as DNA, the CDR3 is TGTGCTAGTGGTTTGGTATTTGAGGACACCGGGGAGCTGTTTTTT. V is TRBV12-5 and J is TRBJ2-2; no reliable D call. The CDR3 runs to 15 residues. V was shortened by 0 bases and J by 3 bases, with 8 bases between the two germline ends. Germline V gene data show CDR1 as LGHNT and CDR2 as FRNRAP.

V usage is TRBV27 and J usage is TRBJ2-7, with 10 bases aligning to TRBD1. The CDR3 loop spans 17 amino acids. Germline CDR1 is MNHEY and CDR2 is SMNVEV (reference sequence). J lost 4 bases, V lost 4 bases, and 13 bases had no gene match. CDR3 loop: CASSSEPPGQGTYEQYF. For the CDR3, the DNA is TGTGCCAGCAGTTCCGAGCCCCCGGGACAGGGGACGTACGAGCAGTACTTC.

The chain uses TRBV11-1 and TRBJ1-1, with D possibly matching TRBD1 (6 bases). Trimming cost V 4 bases and J 6 bases, with 21 bases left between them. The CDR3 covers 16 residues. Germline assignment: CDR1 SGHAT and CDR2 FQDESV (reference sequence). The CDR3 sequence is CASSSRAPQGGAEAFF. CDR3 DNA: TGTGCCAGCAGCTCCCGGGCCCCACAGGGTGGAGCTGAAGCTTTCTTT.

This clone was found once. The chain recombines TRBV5-6 with TRBJ1-2; TRBD1 matches 9 bases. Germline V gene lookup returns CDR1 SGHDT and CDR2 YYEEEE. This CDR3 comprises 15 residues. Trimming cost V 2 bases and J 4 bases; bases outside gene matches: 6. CDR3 amino acids: CASSFNRGRVYGYTF. The CDR3 bases are TGTGCCAGCAGCTTTAACAGGGGGCGCGTCTATGGCTACACCTTC.

This clone was seen more than once but under ten times. The chain recombines TRBV5-5 with TRBJ1-6; D uncertain. With 6 bases removed from V and 8 bases from J, the gap between germline ends came to 15 bases. There are 14 residues in the CDR3. Looked up from germline, CDR1 is SGHKS and CDR2 is YYEKEE (reference sequence). The CDR3 DNA is TGTGCCAGCACCACCGGGGTTTTGGATTCACCCCTCCACTTT. Translated, it gives CASTTGVLDSPLHF.

V and J are TRBV24-1 and TRBJ1-5; the match to TRBD1 covers 10 bases. The V gene end was trimmed by 3 bases and the J gene end by 2 bases; junction bases not matched to a gene: 3. The CDR3 covers 16 residues. CDR1 and CDR2 (germline): KGHDR, SFDVKD. The CDR3 DNA reads TGTGCCACCAGTGATGGACAGGGGGGACGCAATCAGCCCCAGCATTTT. Its protein product is CATSDGQGGRNQPQHF.

This sequence joins TRBV18 and TRBJ2-5; D is unresolved. Trimming stripped 4 bases from V and 5 bases from J, with 5 bases between. This CDR3 comprises 11 residues. Germline assignment: CDR1 KGHSH and CDR2 LQKENI. The CDR3: CASSLLETQYF. CDR3 sequence (DNA): TGTGCCAGCTCACTCCTGGAGACCCAGTACTTC.

V and J are TRBV5-1 and TRBJ2-1, with 10 positions matching TRBD2. CDR1 is SGHRS, CDR2 YFSETQ, per germline. The CDR3 is 15 residues long. V was pared by 0 bases and J by 8 bases, with 5 bases of the junction left unmatched. The CDR3 sequence is CASSLEAGGPYEQFF. CDR3 in DNA: TGCGCCAGCAGCTTGGAAGCGGGAGGGCCGTATGAGCAGTTCTTC. Full variable domain (outside the CDR3, taken from reference TRBV5-1 and TRBJ2-1): KAGVTQTPRYLIKTRGQQVTLSCSPISGHRSVSWYQQTPGQGLQFLFEYFSETQRNKGNFPGRFSGRQFSNSRSEMNVSTLELGDSALYLCASSLEAGGPYEQFFGPGTRLTVL.

The chain couples TRBV5-4 to TRBJ2-1; weak D call: TRBD2 (6 bases). Trimming shortened V by 1 base and J by 6 bases, and 8 bases separated the two germline ends. The CDR3 length is 13 residues. Germline-derived CDR1 and CDR2 are SGHNT and YYREEE (reference sequence). The CDR3 bases are TGTGCCAGCAGCTTGACTAGCAGCAATGAGCAGTTCTTC. It specifies CASSLTSSNEQFF.

This chain joins TRBV6-2 or TRBV6-3 and TRBJ2-1, with D possibly matching TRBD2 (5 bases). The CDR3 extends over 14 amino acids. Germline CDR1 reads MNHEY; CDR2 reads SVGEGT. V lost 5 bases and J lost 2, with 10 bases in between. The CDR3 bases are TGTGCCAGCAGTGCCGAGACTACCTACAATGAGCAGTTCTTC. Its protein is CASSAETTYNEQFF.

This rearrangement joins TRBV3-1 (or the pseudogene TRBV3-2) to TRBJ1-1; no firm D call. The CDR3 contains 15 residues. The V gene lost 4 bases and the J gene lost 0 bases, with 12 bases spanning the gap. Germline CDR1 reads LGHDT; CDR2 reads YNNKEL (reference sequence). CDR3 bases: TGTGCCAGCAGCCGCGGCAGAGACCTGAACACTGAAGCTTTCTTT. Encoded protein: CASSRGRDLNTEAFF.

The count of this clone is one. CDR3 DNA sequence: TGTGCCAGCAGCCCGACTAGCGGCTACAATGAGCAGTTCTTC. Translation gives CASSPTSGYNEQFF. The gene calls are TRBV7-3 and TRBJ2-1, with TRBD2 matching 9 bases. Germline V CDR1 and CDR2: SGHTA, FQGTGA. The CDR3 is 14 residues long. Trimming cost V 5 bases and J 3 bases; bases outside gene matches: 2.

This rearrangement joins TRBV10-3 to TRBJ1-2; no definite D call. This CDR3 contains 17 residues. Germline CDR1 is ENHRY and CDR2 is SYGVKD. V dropped 2 bases and J dropped 2 bases, with 18 bases sitting between them. CDR3 nucleotides: TGTGCCATCAGTGAGCCGTCAGGTTATAGTACAAACTATGGCTACACCTTC. Its translation: CAISEPSGYSTNYGYTF.

Only a few counts were recorded for this clone. This rearrangement joins TRBV11-2 to TRBJ1-1; possibly TRBD1 for D (6 bases). This CDR3 region has 15 residues. V was clipped by 2 bases and J by 1 base, with 11 bases between them. CDR1 SGHAT and CDR2 FQNNGV come from the germline V gene. The CDR3 loop reads CASSLSQGPNTEAFF. The DNA for the CDR3 is TGTGCCAGCAGCTTAAGTCAGGGGCCGAACACTGAAGCTTTCTTT.

This sequence joins TRBV19 and TRBJ1-1; 9 positions match TRBD1. The CDR3 sequence is 16 residues long. Germline CDR1 LNHDA, CDR2 SQIVND (reference sequence). The ends lost 3 bases at V and 7 bases at J; junction bases unmatched: 12. The chain's CDR3 is CASSIRANRGRGEAFF. As DNA, the CDR3 is TGTGCCAGTAGTATTAGGGCAAACAGGGGGCGGGGTGAAGCTTTCTTT.

The J gene is TRBJ2-5, the V gene TRBV6-6; the match to TRBD1 covers 9 bases. Germline-derived CDR1 and CDR2 are MNHNY and SVGAGI (reference sequence). The trim removed 5 bases at V and 4 bases at J, leaving 11 bases unmatched. This CDR3 has 16 amino acids. The CDR3: CASSDWGQGVGETQYF. The CDR3 DNA sequence: TGTGCCAGCAGTGACTGGGGACAGGGAGTTGGAGAGACCCAGTACTTC.

The sample holds a few counts of this clone. The genes are TRBV7-9 and TRBJ2-2; D is uncertain. This CDR3 has 13 residues. Germline CDR1 and CDR2: SEHNR and FQNEAQ (reference sequence). The V end lost 10 bases, the J end lost 10 bases, and 19 bases lay between the germline ends. The CDR3 region has the DNA TGTGCCACCCCCAGACCGAGCGAGAAGGAGCTGTTTTTT. This sequence encodes CATPRPSEKELFF.

This sequence joins TRBV2 and TRBJ2-1; 7 nucleotides line up with TRBD2. After removal of 4 bases from V and 0 bases from J, the junction contained 12 bases not matched to a gene. The germline V gene has CDR1 SNHLY and CDR2 FYNNEI. This CDR3 has 18 residues. The DNA of the CDR3 is TGTGCCAGCAGTGGTCGCGGGAGTTTTTGGAGCTCCTACAATGAGCAGTTCTTC. It yields the protein CASSGRGSFWSSYNEQFF.

The chain is built from TRBV5-6 and TRBJ1-6, with 7 nucleotides matching TRBD1. Trimming at V came to 2 bases and at J to 12 bases, leaving 8 bases not matched to a gene. The CDR3 length is 14 residues. Germline V gives CDR1 SGHDT, CDR2 YYEEEE. The CDR3 coding sequence is TGTGCCAGCAGCTTTCAGGGGGACATTGTACCCCTCCACTTT. This gives the protein CASSFQGDIVPLHF.

V gene TRBV6-5 combines with J gene TRBJ2-3; 7 nucleotides agree with TRBD1. Germline V gives CDR1 MNHEY, CDR2 SVGAGI. J was trimmed by 2 bases and V by 4 bases; bases with no gene match: 3. The CDR3 runs to 14 residues. The CDR3 sequence: CASSFGQATDTQYF. CDR3 DNA sequence: TGTGCCAGCAGTTTCGGACAGGCCACAGATACGCAGTATTTT.